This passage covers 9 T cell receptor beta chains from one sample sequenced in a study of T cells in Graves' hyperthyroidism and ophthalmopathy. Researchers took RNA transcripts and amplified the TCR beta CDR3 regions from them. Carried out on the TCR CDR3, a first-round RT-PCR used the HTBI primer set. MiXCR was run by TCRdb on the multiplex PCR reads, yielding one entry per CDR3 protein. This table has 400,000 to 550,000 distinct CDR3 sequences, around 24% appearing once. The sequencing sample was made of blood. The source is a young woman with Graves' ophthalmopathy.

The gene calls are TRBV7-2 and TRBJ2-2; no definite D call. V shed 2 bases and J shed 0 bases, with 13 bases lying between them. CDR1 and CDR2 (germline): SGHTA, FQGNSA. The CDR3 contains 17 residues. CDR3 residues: CASSLSVRVPNTGELFF. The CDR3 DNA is TGTGCCAGCAGCTTATCGGTCAGAGTACCGAACACCGGGGAGCTGTTTTTT.

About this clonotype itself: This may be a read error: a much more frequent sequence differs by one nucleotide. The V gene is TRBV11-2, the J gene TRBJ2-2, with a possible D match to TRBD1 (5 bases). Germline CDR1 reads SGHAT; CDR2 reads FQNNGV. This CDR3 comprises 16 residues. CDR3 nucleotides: TGTGCCAGCAGCTTAAAGGCCAGGGCTTACACCAGGGAGCTGTTTTTT. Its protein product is CASSLKARAYTRELFF.

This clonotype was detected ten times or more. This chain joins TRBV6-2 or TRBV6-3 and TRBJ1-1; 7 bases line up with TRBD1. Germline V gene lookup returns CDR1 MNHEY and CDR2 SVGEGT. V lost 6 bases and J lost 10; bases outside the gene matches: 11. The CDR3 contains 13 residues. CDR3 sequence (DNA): TGTGCCAGCAGCCCACAGGGGCCACGAGGAGCTTTCTTT. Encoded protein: CASSPQGPRGAFF.

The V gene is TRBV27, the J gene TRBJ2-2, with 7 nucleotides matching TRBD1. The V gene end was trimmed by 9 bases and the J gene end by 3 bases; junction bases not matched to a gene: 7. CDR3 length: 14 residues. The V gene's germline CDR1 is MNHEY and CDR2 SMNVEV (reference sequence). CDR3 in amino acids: CASFDRADTGELFF. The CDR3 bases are TGTGCCAGTTTCGACAGGGCGGACACCGGGGAGCTGTTTTTT.

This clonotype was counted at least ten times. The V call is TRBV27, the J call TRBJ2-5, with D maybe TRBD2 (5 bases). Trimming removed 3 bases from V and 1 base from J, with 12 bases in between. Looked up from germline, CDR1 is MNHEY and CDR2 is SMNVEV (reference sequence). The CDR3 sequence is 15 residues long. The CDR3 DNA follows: TGTGCCAGCAGTTTGTCGTGGGGAGTCCAAGAGACCCAGTACTTC. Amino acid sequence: CASSLSWGVQETQYF.

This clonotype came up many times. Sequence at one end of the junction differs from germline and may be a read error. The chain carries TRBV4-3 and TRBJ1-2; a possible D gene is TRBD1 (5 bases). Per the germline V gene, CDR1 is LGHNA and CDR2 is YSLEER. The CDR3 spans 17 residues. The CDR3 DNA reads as TGCGCCAGCACCCAAGTGACCGGGACTGCAACTAACTATGGCTACACCTTC. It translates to CASTQVTGTATNYGYTF.

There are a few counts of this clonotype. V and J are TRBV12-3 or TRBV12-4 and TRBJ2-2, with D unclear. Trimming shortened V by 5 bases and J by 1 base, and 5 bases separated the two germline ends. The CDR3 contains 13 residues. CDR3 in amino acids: CASSHRNTGELFF. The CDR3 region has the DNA TGTGCCAGCAGTCACAGGAACACCGGGGAGCTGTTTTTT.

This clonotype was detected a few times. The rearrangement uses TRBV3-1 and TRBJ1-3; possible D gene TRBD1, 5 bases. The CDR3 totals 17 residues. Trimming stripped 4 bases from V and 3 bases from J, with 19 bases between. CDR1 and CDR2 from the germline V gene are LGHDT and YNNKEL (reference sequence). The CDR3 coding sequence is TGTGCCAGCAGCCCGACCCTGGGAGGGGTGAATGGAAACACCATATATTTT. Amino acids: CASSPTLGGVNGNTIYF.

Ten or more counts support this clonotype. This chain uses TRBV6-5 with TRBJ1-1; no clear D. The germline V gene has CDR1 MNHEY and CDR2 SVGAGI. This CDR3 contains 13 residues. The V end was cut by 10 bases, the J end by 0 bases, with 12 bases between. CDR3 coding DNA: TGTGCCATGAAGACCTTAATGAACACTGAAGCTTTCTTT. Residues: CAMKTLMNTEAFF.